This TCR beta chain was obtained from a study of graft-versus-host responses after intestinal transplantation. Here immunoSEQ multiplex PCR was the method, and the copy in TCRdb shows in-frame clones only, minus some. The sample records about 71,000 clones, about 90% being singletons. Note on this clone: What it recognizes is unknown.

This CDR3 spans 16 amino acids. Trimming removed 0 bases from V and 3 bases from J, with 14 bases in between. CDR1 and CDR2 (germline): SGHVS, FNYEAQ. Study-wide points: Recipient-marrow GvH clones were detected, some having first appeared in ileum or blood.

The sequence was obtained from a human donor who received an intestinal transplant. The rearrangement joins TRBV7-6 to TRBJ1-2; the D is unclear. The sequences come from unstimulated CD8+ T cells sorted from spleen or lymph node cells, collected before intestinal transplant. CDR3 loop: CASSLALGSEDYGYTF. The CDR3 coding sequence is TGTGCCAGCAGCTTAGCGCTGGGGAGTGAGGACTATGGCTACACCTTC.